Following are 7 T cell receptor beta chains from one sample sequenced in a study of blood T cell repertoires in COVID-19. Libraries were prepared by immunoSEQ multiplex PCR; TCRdb keeps only in-frame clonotypes and omits some of them. Of 150,000 to 190,000 clones in the sample, around 84% were seen once. Sequenced: PBMCs or T cells enriched from blood (not recorded which). The receptors derive from a man in his forties or fifties who had recovered from COVID-19.

J is TRBJ2-1 and V is TRBV3-1 (or the pseudogene TRBV3-2); 11 bases are shared with TRBD2. This CDR3 region has 19 residues. Looked up from germline, CDR1 is LGHDT and CDR2 is YNNKEL (reference sequence). Trimming removed 0 bases from V and 0 bases from J; junction bases left unmatched: 7. CDR3 nucleotide sequence: TGTGCCAGCAGCCAAGAAGACTTAGCGGGGGGGCCCTCCTACAATGAGCAGTTCTTC. It yields the protein CASSQEDLAGGPSYNEQFF.

CDR3 residues: CASSAGRDNSPLHF. The CDR3 DNA is TGTGCCAGCAGTGCCGGCAGGGATAATTCACCCCTCCACTTT. This sequence joins TRBV6-4 and TRBJ1-6; TRBD1 is a possible D gene (5 bases). Deletions cut 4 bases from V and 5 bases from J, with 9 bases between. The CDR3 runs to 14 residues. Germline values: CDR1 MRHNA, CDR2 SNTAGT.

V gene TRBV18 combines with J gene TRBJ1-2, with D possibly matching TRBD1 (6 bases). Germline V gives CDR1 KGHSH, CDR2 LQKENI. The CDR3 loop spans 14 amino acids. V was clipped by 3 bases and J by 4 bases, with 12 bases between them. CDR3 sequence (DNA): TGTGCCAGCTCACCCGGGACACAAGGCTATGGCTACACCTTC. Protein product: CASSPGTQGYGYTF.

The count of this clone is one. The chain carries TRBV12-3 or TRBV12-4 and TRBJ2-1; the D is unclear. Trimming shortened V by 4 bases and J by 7 bases, and 11 bases separated the two germline ends. CDR3 length equals 13 residues. The CDR3 is CASSYPRENEQFF. The DNA of the CDR3 is TGTGCCAGCAGTTATCCCCGCGAGAATGAGCAGTTCTTC.

The chain employs TRBV4-1 and TRBJ1-5, with 10 bases matching TRBD1. CDR1 MGHRA and CDR2 YSYEKL come from the germline V gene. Unmatched junction bases numbered 3, after V lost 0 bases and J lost 7 bases. This CDR3 region has 15 residues. DNA for the CDR3: TGCGCCAGCAGCCAAGATAGGACAGGGGGACAGCCCCAGCATTTT. This translates into CASSQDRTGGQPQHF.

The chain carries TRBV11-2 and TRBJ2-5, with 8 nucleotides matching TRBD1. The germline gives CDR1 SGHAT, CDR2 FQNNGV. The V gene end was trimmed by 4 bases and the J gene end by 4 bases; junction bases not matched to a gene: 8. The CDR3 sequence is 15 residues long. The CDR3 sequence: CASSSPRGRRETQYF. CDR3 in DNA: TGTGCCAGCAGCTCGCCCAGGGGGCGCCGAGAGACCCAGTACTTC.

The chain carries TRBV6-2 or TRBV6-3 and TRBJ1-1; D might be TRBD1 (6 bases). Germline V gene data show CDR1 as MNHEY and CDR2 as SVGEGT. Trimming removed 3 bases from V and 3 bases from J, with 8 bases in between. CDR3 length equals 13 residues. CDR3 in amino acids: CASSYQGYTEAFF. The CDR3 bases are TGTGCCAGCAGTTATCAGGGGTACACTGAAGCTTTCTTT.